This is a list of T cell receptor beta chains from one sample in a study of T cell responses to AZD1222 COVID-19 vaccine. Using immunoSEQ multiplex PCR, the repertoire was profiled, and TCRdb retains in-frame clones only, with some absent. Among roughly 99,000 clones listed, about 90% were seen once. The sample here was peripheral blood, taken 28 days after the second AZD1222 dose. The receptors were gathered from an adult who received the AZD1222 COVID-19 vaccine. Each CDR3 is given with its conserved first and last residue. A D gene is named only where the DNA matches it firmly. Expanded clones are given a class, and other clones once, few, many or no size at all.

D,V,J,size,CDR3,DNA
NA,TRBV28,TRBJ2-6,few,CASSLSGSGANVLTF,TGTGCCAGCAGTCTTTCAGGCTCTGGGGCCAACGTCCTGACTTTC
TRBD1,TRBV30,TRBJ1-2,NA,CAWSSRGSYGYTF,TGTGCCTGGAGTTCCAGGGGGTCCTATGGCTACACCTTC
NA,TRBV7-2,TRBJ1-1,NA,CASSLVPGSNTEAFF,TGTGCCAGCAGCTTAGTGCCAGGGTCGAACACTGAAGCTTTCTTT
NA,TRBV5-6,TRBJ1-5,NA,CASKWGGSDQPQHF,TGTGCCAGCAAGTGGGGGGGGTCCGATCAGCCCCAGCATTTT
TRBD1,TRBV23-1,TRBJ2-7,NA,CASSQSDRAYEQYF,TGCGCCAGCAGTCAATCCGACAGGGCCTACGAGCAGTACTTC
NA,TRBV9,TRBJ2-7,once,CASSRDFYEQYF,TGTGCCAGCAGCAGGGACTTTTACGAGCAGTACTTC
NA,TRBV19,TRBJ2-5,once,CASSIPRAAGETQYF,TGTGCCAGTAGTATACCCCGGGCAGCGGGAGAGACCCAGTACTTC
NA,TRBV5-1,TRBJ2-5,NA,CASSLLRGQETQYF,TGCGCCAGCAGCTTGTTACGGGGCCAAGAGACCCAGTACTTC
TRBD1,TRBV27,TRBJ1-5,NA,CASSTGDRGAGQPQHF,TGTGCCAGCAGTACTGGGGACAGGGGGGCGGGACAGCCCCAGCATTTT
NA,TRBV6-2/TRBV6-3,TRBJ1-3,NA,CASSTPFSGNTIYF,TGTGCCAGCAGTACCCCGTTCTCTGGAAACACCATATATTTT
NA,TRBV19,TRBJ1-4,NA,CASSRGSLYEKLFF,TGTGCCAGTAGCAGAGGGTCTCTCTATGAAAAACTGTTTTTT
NA,TRBV29-1,TRBJ2-3,NA,CSVRKGGGTDTQYF,TGCAGCGTGCGTAAGGGGGGGGGCACAGATACGCAGTATTTT
NA,TRBV21-1,TRBJ1-5,NA,CASSLGRGFNQPQHF,TGTGCCAGCAGCCTTGGTAGGGGATTCAATCAGCCCCAGCATTTT
TRBD2,TRBV28,TRBJ2-1,NA,CASRLAGANNEQFF,TGTGCCAGCAGATTAGCGGGAGCGAACAATGAGCAGTTCTTC
TRBD1,TRBV18,TRBJ1-5,NA,CASSRGGDSNQPQHF,TGTGCCAGCTCCAGGGGGGGCGATAGCAATCAGCCCCAGCATTTT
NA,TRBV19,TRBJ2-7,few,CASSIDLTVYEQYF,TGTGCCAGTAGTATAGATCTGACAGTTTACGAGCAGTACTTC
TRBD2,TRBV19,TRBJ2-4,NA,CASSIVAPGLAGTGGIQYF,TGTGCCAGTAGTATAGTAGCTCCGGGACTAGCGGGAACAGGCGGCATTCAGTACTTC
TRBD2,TRBV7-2,TRBJ2-7,NA,CASSDRLANEQYF,TGTGCCAGCAGTGACCGACTAGCTAACGAGCAGTACTTC
TRBD2,TRBV14,TRBJ2-5,NA,CASSQDLISGGIQETQYF,TGTGCCAGCAGCCAAGACTTAATTAGCGGGGGGATACAAGAGACCCAGTACTTC
TRBD1,TRBV9,TRBJ2-2,NA,CASSAPLNSGTGLSGELFF,TGTGCCAGCAGCGCTCCCCTCAATTCCGGGACAGGGCTTTCCGGGGAGCTGTTTTTT
TRBD2,TRBV6-4,TRBJ2-1,few,CASSGASGGNEQFF,TGTGCCAGCAGTGGGGCTAGCGGGGGCAATGAGCAGTTCTTC